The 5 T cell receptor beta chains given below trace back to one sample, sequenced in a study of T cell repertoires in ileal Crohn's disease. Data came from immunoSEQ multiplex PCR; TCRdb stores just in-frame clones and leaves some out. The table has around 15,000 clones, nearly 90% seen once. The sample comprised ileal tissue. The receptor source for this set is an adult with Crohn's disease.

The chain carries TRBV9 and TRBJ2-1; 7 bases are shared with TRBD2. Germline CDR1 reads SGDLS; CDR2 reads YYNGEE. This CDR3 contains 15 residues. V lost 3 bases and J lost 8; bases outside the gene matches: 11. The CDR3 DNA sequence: TGTGCCAGCAGCGGGGGGGATGGTGCGGGAGATGAGCAGTTCTTC. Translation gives CASSGGDGAGDEQFF. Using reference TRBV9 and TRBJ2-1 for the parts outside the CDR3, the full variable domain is DSGVTQTPKHLITATGQRVTLRCSPRSGDLSVYWYQQSLDQGLQFLIQYYNGEERAKGNILERFSAQQFPDLHSELNLSSLELGDSALYFCASSGGDGAGDEQFFGPGTRLTVL.

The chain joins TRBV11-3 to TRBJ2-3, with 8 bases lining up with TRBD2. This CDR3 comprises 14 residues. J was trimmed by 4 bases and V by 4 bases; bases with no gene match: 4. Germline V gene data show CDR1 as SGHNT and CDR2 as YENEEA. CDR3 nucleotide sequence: TGTGCCAGCAGCTCCGGACTAGCAGCAGATACGCAGTATTTT. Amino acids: CASSSGLAADTQYF.

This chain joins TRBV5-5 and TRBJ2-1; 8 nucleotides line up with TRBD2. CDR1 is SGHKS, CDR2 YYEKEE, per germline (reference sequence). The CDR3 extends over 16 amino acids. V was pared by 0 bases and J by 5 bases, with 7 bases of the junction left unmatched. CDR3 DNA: TGTGCCAGCAGCTTGGGGAGCGGGGGTAACGACAATGAGCAGTTCTTC. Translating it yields CASSLGSGGNDNEQFF. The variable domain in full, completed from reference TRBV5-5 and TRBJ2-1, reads DAGVTQSPTHLIKTRGQQVTLRCSPISGHKSVSWYQQVLGQGPQFIFQYYEKEERGRGNFPDRFSARQFPNYSSELNVNALLLGDSALYLCASSLGSGGNDNEQFFGPGTRLTVL.

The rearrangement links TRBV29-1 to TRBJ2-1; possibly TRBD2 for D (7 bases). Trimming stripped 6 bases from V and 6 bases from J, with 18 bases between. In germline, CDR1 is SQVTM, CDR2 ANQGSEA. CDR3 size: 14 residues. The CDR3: CSVTVGGAFNEQFF. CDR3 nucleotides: TGCAGCGTCACTGTGGGGGGGGCTTTCAATGAGCAGTTCTTC.

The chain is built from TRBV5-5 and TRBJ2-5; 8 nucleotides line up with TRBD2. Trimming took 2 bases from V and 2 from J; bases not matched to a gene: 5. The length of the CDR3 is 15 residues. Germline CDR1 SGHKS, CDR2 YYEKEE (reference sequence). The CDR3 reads CASSFSGSPQETQYF. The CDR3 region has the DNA TGTGCCAGCAGCTTCAGCGGGAGCCCACAAGAGACCCAGTACTTC.